The 4 T cell receptor beta chains given below trace back to one sample, sequenced in a study of cytomegalovirus exposure and HLA in healthy donors. PCR involved 60 Vbeta and 13 Jbeta primers. Sequenced by immunoSEQ multiplex PCR; TCRdb stores in-frame clones only, minus some. This sample has around 150,000 clones, with roughly 85% found just once. The sequencing sample was made of PBMCs. Source of these receptors: a man aged 35 to 55 in good health and CMV-seronegative.

The gene calls are TRBV7-2 and TRBJ2-3; TRBD2 matches at 13 bases. Per germline, CDR1 SGHTA and CDR2 FQGNSA. J was trimmed by 2 bases and V by 6 bases; bases with no gene match: 5. CDR3 length equals 16 residues. The CDR3 sequence is CASRRTSGGATDTQYF. CDR3 sequence (DNA): TGTGCCAGCAGGCGGACTAGCGGGGGAGCCACAGATACGCAGTATTTT. The entire variable domain, with the rest obtained from reference TRBV7-2 and TRBJ2-3, is as follows: GAGVSQSPSNKVTEKGKDVELRCDPISGHTALYWYRQSLGQGLEFLIYFQGNSAPDKSGLPSDRFSAERTGGSVSTLTIQRTQQEDSAVYLCASRRTSGGATDTQYFGPGTRLTVL.

The chain couples TRBV12-2 to TRBJ2-1; TRBD2 is the table's D call and was not checked against the DNA. TRBV12-2 is a pseudogene segment. CDR3 length equals 17 residues. As DNA, the CDR3 is TGTGCAAGTCGCGCTCCCGGGACTAGCGGGAGAACCAGTGAGCAGTTCTTC. Its protein product is CASRAPGTSGRTSEQFF.

The chain couples TRBV27 to TRBJ2-5; possibly TRBD2 for D (6 bases). The CDR3 has 16 amino acids. Looked up from germline, CDR1 is MNHEY and CDR2 is SMNVEV (reference sequence). The V gene lost 2 bases and the J gene lost 6 bases, with 19 bases spanning the gap. The CDR3 sequence is CASSLDIGGPRKTQYF. The CDR3 DNA sequence: TGTGCCAGCAGTTTAGATATCGGGGGTCCCCGGAAGACCCAGTACTTC.

The chain couples TRBV11-2 to TRBJ2-3; weak D call: TRBD2 (6 bases). This CDR3 spans 15 amino acids. Germline CDR1 SGHAT, CDR2 FQNNGV. Trimming cost V 5 bases and J 6 bases, with 18 bases left between them. CDR3 nucleotides: TGTGCCAGCAGCCCAGGGACTGCCCTCCTGGATACGCAGTATTTT. Protein: CASSPGTALLDTQYF.